Here is one T cell receptor (beta chain) with its context. Its antigen is not identified. CDR1 is DFQATT and CDR2 is SNEGSKA in the germline V gene (reference sequence). V shed 0 bases, J shed 7 bases, and the junction held 5 bases outside the gene matches. The CDR3 has 16 residues. A second about 7 to 11 cycle PCR used barcoded and J-beta primers. Every molecule of cDNA carried a tag from a template-switch adaptor with 12 random nucleotides. TCRdb processed the 5' RACE reads anew with MiXCR; each CDR3 protein has one entry. The data contain 600,000 or so distinct CDR3 sequences, more than 20% of them singletons. This record comes from a study of blood T cells in healthy people across ages. Whole-study results and caveats: Comparison with aged donors showed that long-lived donors had more naive CD4+ cells and higher diversity.

This TCR came from a man aged 70-80 years in good health. What was sequenced was blood. V gene TRBV20-1 combines with J gene TRBJ2-1; 14 positions agree with TRBD2. CDR3 loop: CSARDWGLAGVNEQFF. CDR3 in DNA: TGCAGTGCTAGAGATTGGGGACTAGCGGGAGTTAATGAGCAGTTCTTC.